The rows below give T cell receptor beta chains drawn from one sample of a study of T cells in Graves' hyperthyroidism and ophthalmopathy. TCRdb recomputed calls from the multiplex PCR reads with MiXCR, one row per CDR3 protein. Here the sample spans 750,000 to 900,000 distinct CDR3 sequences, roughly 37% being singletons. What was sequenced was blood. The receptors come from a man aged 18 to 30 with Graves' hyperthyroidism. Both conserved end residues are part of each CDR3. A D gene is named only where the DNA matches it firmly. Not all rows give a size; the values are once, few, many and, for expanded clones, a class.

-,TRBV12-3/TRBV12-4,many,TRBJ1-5,TGTGCCAGCACTACGGGAACAGCTCGGCAGCCCCAGCATTTT,CASTTGTARQPQHF
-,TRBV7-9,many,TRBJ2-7,TGTGCCAGCAGCTTAGAGGATGAGGGGTTCTACGAGCAGTACTTC,CASSLEDEGFYEQYF
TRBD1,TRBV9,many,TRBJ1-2,TGTGCCAGCAGCCTCCAGGGACAGGGTGACTATGGCTACACCTTC,CASSLQGQGDYGYTF
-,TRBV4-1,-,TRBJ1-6,TGCGCCAGCAGCCAAGCCAAGGCCCTTCCCCTCCACTTT,CASSQAKALPLHF
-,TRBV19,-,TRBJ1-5,TGTGCCAGTACTAAGGGGCAGCCCCAGCATTTT,CASTKGQPQHF
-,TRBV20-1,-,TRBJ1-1,TGCAGTGCTAGAGGGAGTGAGGGTCGCGCTGAAGCTTTCTTT,CSARGSEGRAEAFF
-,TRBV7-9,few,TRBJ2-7,TGTGCCAGCAGCCCCTGGGGGGAGGCGGCTCTCGAGCAGTACTTC,CASSPWGEAALEQYF
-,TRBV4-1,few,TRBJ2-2,TGCGCCAGCAGCCTCAAAGCCGGTCCCGGGGAGCTGTTTTTT,CASSLKAGPGELFF
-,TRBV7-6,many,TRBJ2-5,TGTGCCAGCAGCGACGGGACACGGCGTGAGACCCAGTACTTC,CASSDGTRRETQYF
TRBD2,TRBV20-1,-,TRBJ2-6,TGCAGTGCTGGGGGGGGAGCGGTTCTGAACACCGGGGCCAACGTCCTGACTTTC,CSAGGGAVLNTGANVLTF
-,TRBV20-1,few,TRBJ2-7,TGCAGTGCTAGTCAATCTGGACAGCCAAACGAGCAGTACTTC,CSASQSGQPNEQYF
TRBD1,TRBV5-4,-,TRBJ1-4,TGTGCCAGCAGCTTAAGAGGGGGCTCTGAAAAACTGTTTTTT,CASSLRGGSEKLFF
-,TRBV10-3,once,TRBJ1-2,TGTGCCAGCAGTGAACAGGAGGGATCGAGCTACACCTTC,CASSEQEGSSYTF
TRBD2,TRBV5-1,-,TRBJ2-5,TGCGCCAGCAGCACTGGACTAGACCAGGAGTCCCAGTACTTC,CASSTGLDQESQYF
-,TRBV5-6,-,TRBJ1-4,TGTGCCAGCAGCTTAACAGGGAATGGTCTTGAAAAACTGTTTTTT,CASSLTGNGLEKLFF
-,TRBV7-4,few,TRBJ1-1,TGTGCCAGCAGCTTAGCTGCCGGGACGGACAACACTGAAGCTTTCTTT,CASSLAAGTDNTEAFF
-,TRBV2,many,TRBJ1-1,TGTGCCAGCAGCCAAATGCAGGGCGGGGCTGAAGCTTTCTTT,CASSQMQGGAEAFF